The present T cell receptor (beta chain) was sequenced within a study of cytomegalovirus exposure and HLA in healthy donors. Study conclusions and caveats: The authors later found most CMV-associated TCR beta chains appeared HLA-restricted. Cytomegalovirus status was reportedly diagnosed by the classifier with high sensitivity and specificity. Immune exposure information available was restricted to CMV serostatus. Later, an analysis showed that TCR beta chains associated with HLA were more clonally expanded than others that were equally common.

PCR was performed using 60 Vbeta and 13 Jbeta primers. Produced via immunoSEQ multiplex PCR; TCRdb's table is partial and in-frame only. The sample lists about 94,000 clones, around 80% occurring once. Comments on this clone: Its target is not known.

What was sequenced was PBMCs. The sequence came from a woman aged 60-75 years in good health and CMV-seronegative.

CDR3 sequence reads: CASSNPSQDYNEQFF. The CDR3 DNA reads TGTGCCAGCAGCAACCCAAGTCAGGACTACAATGAGCAGTTCTTC. The V and J genes are TRBV7-8 and TRBJ2-1; D remains ambiguous. V lost 5 bases and J lost 3, with 14 bases in between. The CDR3 consists of 15 residues. Germline V gene lookup returns CDR1 SGHVS and CDR2 FQNEAQ.